This T cell receptor (beta chain) is drawn from a study of blood T cell repertoires in COVID-19. The protocol was immunoSEQ multiplex PCR, while the TCRdb copy is restricted to in-frame clones and leaves out a portion. Of roughly 260,000 clones listed, around nine tenths are singletons. Sequenced input: peripheral blood. The receptor was derived from a man aged 35-49 years who had recovered from COVID-19.

The CDR3 protein is CASRGDRVGTGELFF. In DNA, the CDR3 is TGTGCCAGCAGGGGGGACAGGGTAGGCACCGGGGAGCTGTTTTTT. The chain uses TRBV2 and TRBJ2-2; 9 bases align to TRBD1. Germline V lookup: CDR1 SNHLY, CDR2 FYNNEI. This CDR3 is built from 15 residues. The trim removed 6 bases at V and 4 bases at J, leaving 6 bases unmatched.